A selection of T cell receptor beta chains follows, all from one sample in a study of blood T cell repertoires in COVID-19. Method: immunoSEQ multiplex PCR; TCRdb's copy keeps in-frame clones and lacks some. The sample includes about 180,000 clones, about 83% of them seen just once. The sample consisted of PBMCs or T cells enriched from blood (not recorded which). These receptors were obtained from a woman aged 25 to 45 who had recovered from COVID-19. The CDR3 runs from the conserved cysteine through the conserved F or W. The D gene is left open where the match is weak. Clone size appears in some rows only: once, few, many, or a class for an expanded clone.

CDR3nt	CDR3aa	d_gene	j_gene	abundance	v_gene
TGTGCCAGCAGTTTTCCCGGGACAGGGGGACCCTACGAGCAGTACTTC	CASSFPGTGGPYEQYF	TRBD1	TRBJ2-7	NA	TRBV27
TGTGCCAGCTCACCAAATTCGGGAGGCTACGAGCAGTACTTC	CASSPNSGGYEQYF	TRBD2	TRBJ2-7	NA	TRBV18
TGTGCCAGCAAAGGGGGCTACGAGCAGTACTTC	CASKGGYEQYF	NA	TRBJ2-7	NA	TRBV2
TGCGCCAGCAGCTTGGTTTCAGGAAGACAAAATCAGCCCCAGCATTTT	CASSLVSGRQNQPQHF	NA	TRBJ1-5	NA	TRBV5-1
TGTGCCAGCAGTGAACCGGGGAAACCCCTCCACTTT	CASSEPGKPLHF	NA	TRBJ1-6	NA	TRBV6-1
TGTGCCAGCAGTCCTCCGGAATCCTGGGAGTGGAACACTGAAGCTTTCTTT	CASSPPESWEWNTEAFF	NA	TRBJ1-1	few	TRBV28
TGTGCCAGCAGTAATAGTAACTATGGCTACACCTTC	CASSNSNYGYTF	NA	TRBJ1-2	NA	TRBV28
TGTGCCACCAACGTGACTAGTACCACCGGGGAGCTGTTTTTT	CATNVTSTTGELFF	NA	TRBJ2-2	few	TRBV24-1
TGTGCCAGCAGCACTAGCGGAACTAGCACAGATACGCAGTATTTT	CASSTSGTSTDTQYF	TRBD2	TRBJ2-3	NA	TRBV6-5
TGTGCCAGCACGCCCCAGACAGATAATTCACCCCTCCACTTT	CASTPQTDNSPLHF	NA	TRBJ1-6	NA	TRBV11-3
TGTGCCAGCAGTTTACCGACAGGGTTCGGCACTGAAGCTTTCTTT	CASSLPTGFGTEAFF	TRBD1	TRBJ1-1	NA	TRBV28
TGTGCCAGCAGCTTCTCGGCAGGGGTCTACGAGCAGTACTTC	CASSFSAGVYEQYF	NA	TRBJ2-7	few	TRBV7-9
TGCGCCAGCAGCCAACGTCCCGGGACAGGGTCGTCTAATGAAAAACTGTTTTTT	CASSQRPGTGSSNEKLFF	TRBD1	TRBJ1-4	NA	TRBV4-1
TGTGCCAGCAGCTACGGGACTAGCGGGAGGCGGCGGGGAGAGACCCAGTACTTC	CASSYGTSGRRRGETQYF	TRBD2	TRBJ2-5	few	TRBV5-6
TGTGCCAGCAGTCAAGAATCCGGCAGGGGGTCCTATGGCTACACCTTC	CASSQESGRGSYGYTF	TRBD1	TRBJ1-2	NA	TRBV25-1
TGTGCCAGCAGTTATGACAGAGCTAACTATGGCTACACCTTC	CASSYDRANYGYTF	NA	TRBJ1-2	NA	TRBV28
TGTGCCAGCAGTTCCTCGACAGGGGGCAGGGCTGAAGCTTTCTTT	CASSSSTGGRAEAFF	TRBD1	TRBJ1-1	once	TRBV28
TGTGCCAGCATCCCCGCCAGCGGGAGTTCGAACACCGGGGAGCTGTTTTTT	CASIPASGSSNTGELFF	TRBD2	TRBJ2-2	NA	TRBV2
TGTGCCAGCTTTGGGACAGGGACCTTACTCAACTATGGCTACACCTTC	CASFGTGTLLNYGYTF	TRBD1	TRBJ1-2	NA	TRBV27
TGTGCCAGCAGCTTACTAGCGGGAGGACCCTACAATGAGCAGTTCTTC	CASSLLAGGPYNEQFF	TRBD2	TRBJ2-1	NA	TRBV11-2
TGCGCCAGCAGCCAAGATCTAACAGGGGGCCGCTTCTTT	CASSQDLTGGRFF	TRBD1	TRBJ1-1	NA	TRBV4-1
TGCGCCAGCAGCGCCGGGGAGAGGAACACTGAAGCTTTCTTT	CASSAGERNTEAFF	NA	TRBJ1-1	NA	TRBV5-1
TGCGCCAGCAGCCATCCTAGCGGGAGGGTCTGGGTCAATGAGCAGTTCTTC	CASSHPSGRVWVNEQFF	TRBD2	TRBJ2-1	NA	TRBV4-1
TGCGCCAGCAGCCAAGAAAGGAGAGGGTCACGGTACGAGCAGTACTTC	CASSQERRGSRYEQYF	NA	TRBJ2-7	NA	TRBV4-1
TGTGCCAGCAGTCTTCGAGGGACAGGGAGTGAAAAACTGTTTTTT	CASSLRGTGSEKLFF	TRBD1	TRBJ1-4	NA	TRBV3-1/TRBV3-2